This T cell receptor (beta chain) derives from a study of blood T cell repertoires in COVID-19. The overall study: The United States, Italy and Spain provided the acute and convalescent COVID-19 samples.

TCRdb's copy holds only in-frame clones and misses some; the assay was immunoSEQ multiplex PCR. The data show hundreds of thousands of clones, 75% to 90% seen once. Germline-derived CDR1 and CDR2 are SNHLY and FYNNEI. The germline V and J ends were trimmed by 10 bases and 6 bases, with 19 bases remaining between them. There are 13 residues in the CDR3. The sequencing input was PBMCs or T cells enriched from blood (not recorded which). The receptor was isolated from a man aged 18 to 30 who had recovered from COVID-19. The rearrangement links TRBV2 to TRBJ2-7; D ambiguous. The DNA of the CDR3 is TGTGCCACCTCGGTGAGACACCCTCCCGAGCAGTACTTC. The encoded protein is CATSVRHPPEQYF.